The source of this T cell receptor beta chain is a study of CD8 T cells in ankylosing spondylitis. Notes on the study in general: Reportedly, matched ankylosing spondylitis synovial fluid was significantly enriched for disease-linked clones. Prior literature has documented some motif variants in synovial fluid and blood from reactive arthritis. There was a TCR beta motif, made of eight highly homologous variants, that appeared characteristic of ankylosing spondylitis blood.

A note on this clonotype: The antigen is not known.

Trimming cost V 2 bases and J 1 base; bases outside gene matches: 8. Germline V CDR1 and CDR2: SGHAT, FQNNGV. CDR3 length equals 18 residues. Quantitative 5'-RACE with molecular barcodes was used to make the TCR beta libraries. Each CDR3 protein is one row after TCRdb ran MiXCR on the 5' RACE reads. There are roughly 700,000 distinct CDR3 sequences in the sample; over 15% occur only once, and about 20% lies in the top ten. The chain carries TRBV11-2 and TRBJ2-3; 11 bases line up with TRBD2. This sequence originates from a male donor with ankylosing spondylitis. Sequenced sample: blood, either unsorted or a sorted T cell fraction (not recorded which). The CDR3 sequence: CASSLFGLAGSGTDTQYF. DNA for the CDR3: TGTGCCAGCAGCTTATTTGGACTAGCGGGTAGCGGCACAGATACGCAGTATTTT. Full variable domain (rest looked up from reference TRBV11-2 and TRBJ2-3): EAGVAQSPRYKIIEKRQSVAFWCNPISGHATLYWYQQILGQGPKLLIQFQNNGVVDDSQLPKDRFSAERLKGVDSTLKIQPAKLEDSAVYLCASSLFGLAGSGTDTQYFGPGTRLTVL.